This entry describes one TCR beta chain. What this receptor recognizes is not known. No base-level quality is on record; no much larger clone is a single base apart. The sample originates from a study of long-term antiretroviral therapy in people with HIV (dated by TCRdb to between 2021 and 2024). About the investigation overall: The earliest samples were collected approximately a decade before the 2015 WHO recommendation for immediate ART, a period when ART was typically delayed until CD4 counts fell. A retrospective serial study tested whether changes in peripheral blood TRB repertoire composition and diversity were associated with ART initiation and durable HIV suppression. A total of roughly 200 cryopreserved PBMC samples came from a few dozen adults with confirmed HIV infection and were collected serially over a mean of around 6 years (range 1-12). About 35% of the 30 participants with HIV were female. Test extractions of a monoclonal T-cell line alongside 30 or so polyclonal samples showed no cross-contamination during QIAcube processing. What the study reported, not specific to this receptor: The repertoire was dominated across all time points by expanded TRB clones identified before ART initiation, although this dominance was seen to fluctuate and to decrease in many PLHIV after ART. Since PBMC availability was limited, sequencing covered only the TCR beta chain, with no alpha chain pairing. The samples span the years 2004 to 2017, and the ART regimens used at that time may not be as effective as current regimens. Because pre-ART samples had limited cell numbers, profiling was done on unsorted PBMC rather than on sorted CD4+ and CD8+ T cells. No data were available on ART adherence, viral resistance or therapy changes, limiting inferences about post-ART repertoire changes. Compared with controls, HIV repertoires had narrower CDR3 length ranges, and the network structure pointed to an antigen-experienced repertoire that shifted only slightly toward naive after ART. A significant increase in TRB diversity was found to be associated with ART initiation, although TRB diversity was observed to remain significantly below that of transplant donor controls even after long-term ART.

The immunoSEQ hsTCRB v3.0 assay was used at survey level resolution for TRB variable region sequencing. The targeted TRB sequencing depth was about 35,000-55,000 T-cell genomes per sample. An Illumina MiSeq with a v3 150-cycle kit was used to sequence the pooled TRB libraries. Per the original workflow: Repertoire analysis was run in R within a reproducible Nextflow workflow that covered QC, data transformation and analysis. LymphoSeq2, an R package for exploring AIRR-Seq data, was used to implement the custom analyses. Several samples that yielded fewer than 5000 total TRB sequences were excluded, so that around 190 HIV repertoires were analyzed. Of the roughly 190 retained HIV repertoires, about 61 were collected before and 120 to 130 after ART initiation. Repertoires were downsampled to 5000 TRB nucleotide sequences, and summary statistics were averaged over 100 downsampling iterations. TRB sequences were retained for analysis only if CDR3 regions of at least seven amino acids were present. Diversity was measured with a Shannon entropy-derived clonality score and the Gini coefficient. In the repertoire networks, any two of the top 5000 CDR3 amino acid sequences were linked whenever the two sequences differed by an edit distance of one. For TRB CDR3 amino acid sequences, antigen specificity groups and MHC restriction were predicted with GLIPH2. Known CMV, EBV, HIV or tissue antigen associations were flagged by matching CDR3 amino acid sequences against VDJdb and McPAS-TCR. Pre-ART, post-ART and control groups were compared with Wilcoxon signed-rank tests and Holm-Bonferroni correction. The table comes from immuneACCESS by way of TCRdb, which keeps in-frame sequences with V and J called. Part of the clones is missing from these tables; in studies checked, under half for an unresolved V gene and the rest for unknown reasons. V and J calls plus clone size are reproduced from that table; the DNA served to infer D and trimming. The sample includes tens of thousands of clones, with over 75% observed a single time. More than 9% of the sample comes from the top ten.

Participants were included only if at least one PBMC sample before ART initiation and at least two post-ART samples were available. Every participant with HIV received treatment in the United States of America. Before DNA extraction, cryopreserved samples containing about 0.95-10 million PBMC were thawed and washed. At the time of the earliest PBMC sample, participants with HIV were aged between about 20 and 54 years. Each participant contributed PBMC samples from 1-4 timepoints before ART initiation and 2-8 timepoints after ART initiation, with a median of 7 samples. Serial HIV viral load, CD4+ T-cell count, ART history and demographic data were obtained for every participant. Genomic DNA was extracted from unsorted PBMC with a Qiagen kit on a QIAcube, with processing performed in batches of 12 samples. The source is a man younger than 30 with HIV. The sample in question was unsorted PBMCs, obtained 2.2 years after starting antiretroviral therapy.

The CDR3 is CASSLSGGTLTYEQYF. The DNA sequence is as follows: TGTGCCAGCAGCTTAAGTGGGGGGACTTTAACCTACGAGCAGTACTTC. The chain is encoded by TRBV7-3 joined to TRBJ2-7; the best D guess is TRBD2, with 6 bases matching. As encoded in the germline V gene, CDR1 is SGHTA while CDR2 is FQGTGA. The CDR3, cysteine through phenylalanine, is 16 amino acids long. The kept DNA is CDR3 alone, 48 bases in frame from the first base. V is clipped by 1 base and J by 2 bases, and the sequence between their germline boundaries is 15 bases long.